This T cell receptor beta chain comes out of a study of tumor and adjacent non-tumor tissue in lung cancer. About the study: Patients were aged about 30 to 76, fewer than twelve men and about 5 women, stage I to III. Each sample yielded roughly 4.2 million productive TCRbeta reads on average.

RNA was extracted from bulk tissue without any cell sorting. The normal lung tissue was taken more than 3 cm from the tumor edge. CDR1 and CDR2 from the germline V gene are SGHAT and FQNNGV. This CDR3 comprises 12 residues. TCRbeta libraries were built with three rounds of nested PCR, modified from ARM-PCR. Via MiXCR, TCRdb re-called the multiplex PCR reads, giving one row per CDR3 protein. The table has some 80,000 distinct CDR3 sequences, roughly 80% seen once. In regard to this clonotype: Relative to the germline gene, one junction end is altered; a read error may explain this.

The sample comprised distant non-tumor lung tissue. The chain is built from TRBV11-2 and TRBJ2-7; D possibly corresponds to TRBD1 (5 bases). The sequence came from a man aged 55 to 70 with non-small cell lung cancer. The DNA of the CDR3 is TGTGCCAGCAGCTTGGACACCTACGAGCGGTACTTC. Protein: CASSLDTYERYF.